The T cell receptor (beta chain) described here comes from a study of vaccination effects on CD4 cells after COVID-19. Per germline, CDR1 SEHNR and CDR2 FQNEAQ (reference sequence). This CDR3 is 15 amino acids long. The V end lost 5 bases, the J end lost 0 bases, and 11 bases lay between the germline ends. Of note for this clone: Its specificity is unknown.

The protocol was immunoSEQ multiplex PCR, while the TCRdb copy is restricted to in-frame clones and leaves out a portion. The sample consists of 45,000 to 50,000 clones, about 70% of them appearing once. Upon completion of around ten days in culture, CD4+ T cells were isolated. The starting material was CD4+ T cells from PBMCs cultured without peptide, obtained before COVID-19 vaccination. The rearrangement uses TRBV7-9 and TRBJ1-3; D is ambiguous. This TCR came from a human donor who had a prior SARS-CoV-2 infection. The CDR3 DNA follows: TGTGCCAGCAGCACACAGTGGAGCTCTGGAAACACCATATATTTT. It is translated as CASSTQWSSGNTIYF.